The 6 T cell receptor beta chains in this list originate from one sample, sequenced in a study of blood T cell repertoires in COVID-19. Sequencing was performed with immunoSEQ multiplex PCR; in TCRdb, only in-frame clones are kept and a portion is missing. Of some 110,000 clones in the sample, around 80% are singletons; the top ten hold roughly 2.7%. Sequencing was performed on peripheral blood. The receptors shown here come from a man aged 50-60 years with acute or convalescent COVID-19.

This chain links TRBV10-3 with TRBJ2-5; D possibly corresponds to TRBD1 (5 bases). Trimming left V 0 bases short and J 1 base short, with 6 bases between. This CDR3 is built from 14 residues. Germline V lookup: CDR1 ENHRY, CDR2 SYGVKD. DNA for the CDR3: TGTGCCATCAGTGAGTCTACAGGCCAAGAGACCCAGTACTTC. As protein: CAISESTGQETQYF.

The genes are TRBV6-6 and TRBJ1-5; D perhaps matches TRBD1 (5 bases). CDR3 length: 16 residues. V lost 2 bases, J lost 5 bases, and 16 bases lay in between. The germline CDR1 and CDR2 sequences are MNHNY and SVGAGI (reference sequence). The CDR3 loop is CASSYGSRAWDQPQHF. The CDR3 region has the DNA TGTGCCAGCAGTTACGGTAGCAGGGCTTGGGATCAGCCCCAGCATTTT.

The chain recombines TRBV29-1 with TRBJ2-3; perhaps TRBD2 as D (7 bases). Trimming stripped 7 bases from V and 1 base from J, with 18 bases between. Germline assignment: CDR1 SQVTM and CDR2 ANQGSEA. This CDR3 is 15 amino acids long. The CDR3 here is CSGRLGGAGTDTQYF. In nucleotides, the CDR3 is TGCAGCGGCCGCTTAGGGGGGGCAGGCACAGATACGCAGTATTTT.

The chain uses TRBV29-1 and TRBJ2-3; 7 positions match TRBD1. This CDR3 is built from 14 residues. Germline loops: CDR1 SQVTM, CDR2 ANQGSEA. J lost 2 bases, V lost 3 bases, and 5 bases had no gene match. The CDR3 is CSVDMGQLTDTQYF. The DNA for the CDR3 is TGCAGCGTTGATATGGGACAGCTCACAGATACGCAGTATTTT.

This CDR3 is CASSLVGLDLTEQYF. CDR3 bases: TGCGCCAGCAGCTTGGTGGGACTAGATCTTACCGAGCAGTACTTC. The V call is TRBV5-1, the J call TRBJ2-7, with TRBD2 identical over 8 bases. Germline V gene lookup returns CDR1 SGHRS and CDR2 YFSETQ. CDR3 length: 15 residues. Trimming took 0 bases from V and 6 from J; bases not matched to a gene: 8.

CDR3 bases: TGTGCCAGCAGCCCGGACTCATACAATGAGCAGTTCTTC. Translation gives CASSPDSYNEQFF. The V gene is TRBV3-1 (or the pseudogene TRBV3-2), the J gene TRBJ2-1, with TRBD2 as a possible D gene (5 bases). CDR1 LGHDT and CDR2 YNNKEL come from the germline V gene (reference sequence). This CDR3 comprises 13 residues. Trimming shortened V by 4 bases and J by 4 bases, and 8 bases separated the two germline ends.